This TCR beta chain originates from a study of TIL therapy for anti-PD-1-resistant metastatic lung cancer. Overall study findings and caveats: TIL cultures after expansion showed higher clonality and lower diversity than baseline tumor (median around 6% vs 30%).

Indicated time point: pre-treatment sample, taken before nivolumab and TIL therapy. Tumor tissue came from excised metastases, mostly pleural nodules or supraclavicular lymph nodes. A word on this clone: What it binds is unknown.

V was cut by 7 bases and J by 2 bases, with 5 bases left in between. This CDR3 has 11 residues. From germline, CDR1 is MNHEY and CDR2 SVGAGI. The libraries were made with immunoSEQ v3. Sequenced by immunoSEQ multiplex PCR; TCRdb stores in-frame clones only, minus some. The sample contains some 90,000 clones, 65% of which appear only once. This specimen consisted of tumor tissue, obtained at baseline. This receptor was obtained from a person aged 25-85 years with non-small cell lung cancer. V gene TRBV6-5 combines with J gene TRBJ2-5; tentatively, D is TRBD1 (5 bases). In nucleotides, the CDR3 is TGTGCCAGCAAGGGGCAAGAGACCCAGTACTTC. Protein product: CASKGQETQYF.